This TCR beta chain was sequenced in a study of T cells in Graves' hyperthyroidism and ophthalmopathy. Using RNA transcripts as the source, TCR beta CDR3 regions were amplified. The HTBI primer set was used in a first-round RT-PCR of the TCR CDR3. TCRdb re-analysed the multiplex PCR reads in MiXCR, keeping a single row per CDR3 protein. The profile covers about 580,000 distinct CDR3 sequences, with around 42% appearing a single time and about 8.3% taken by the ten largest. At least ten counts were recorded for this clonotype. What it recognizes is unknown. CDR1 and CDR2 from the germline V gene are SEHNR and FQNEAQ (reference sequence). This CDR3 spans 15 amino acids. Trimming pared 2 bases from V and 7 bases from J, leaving 14 bases between. Study findings and constraints: Median prediction lead before ophthalmopathy onset was 6.5 months with the model. Most clonotypes expanded in thyroid above 0.001 were likewise present in blood.

Lactation, pregnancy, other autoimmune disease or uncontrolled infection excluded patients. The clonotype comes from a woman aged 18-35 years with Graves' hyperthyroidism. The sample comprised peripheral blood or thyroid tissue (not recorded which). V and J are TRBV7-9 and TRBJ1-4; maybe TRBD1 (5 bases). The CDR3 protein is CASSLKDGGSEKLFF. The CDR3 coding sequence is TGTGCCAGCAGCTTAAAGGATGGGGGGAGTGAAAAACTGTTTTTT.